The T cell receptor beta chain under discussion was sequenced for a study of CD8+ T cells in alopecia areata. Study results and caveats: The study found that many expanded lesional clones persisted in scalp and blood during tofacitinib.

As concerns this clone: Its target is not known.

Treatment: oral pan-JAK inhibitor, 5-10 mg twice daily. Following RNA extraction, reverse transcription yielded cDNA that acted as the sequencing template. Sequencing was performed with immunoSEQ multiplex PCR; in TCRdb, only in-frame clones are kept and a portion is missing. Of about 110,000 clones in the sample, 56% are singletons; the top ten hold about 3.3%. The sequencing used CD4+ T cells sorted from blood, collected at week 24, from a patient treated with tofacitinib. The receptor was isolated from a human donor with alopecia areata.

The CDR3 DNA sequence: TGCAGTTTCCTGGGGCGGGGGGAGACCCAGTACTTC. Translating it yields CSFLGRGETQYF. This chain uses TRBV29-1 with TRBJ2-5; 7 bases are a match to TRBD2. The CDR3 extends over 12 amino acids. Per germline, CDR1 SQVTM and CDR2 ANQGSEA.